The 32 T cell receptor beta chains given below trace back to one sample, sequenced in a study of T cells in Graves' hyperthyroidism and ophthalmopathy. TCR beta CDR3 regions were amplified from RNA. The TCR CDR3 was amplified in a first-round RT-PCR using the HTBI primer set. TCRdb reprocessed the multiplex PCR reads with MiXCR, giving one entry per CDR3 protein. The table lists 500,000 to 600,000 distinct CDR3 sequences, 40% to 55% of them singletons, with 35% to 50% in the top ten. The sample was peripheral blood or thyroid tissue (not recorded which). Source of these receptors: an adult woman with Graves' disease, either hyperthyroidism or ophthalmopathy (not recorded which).

This clonotype occurred many times. The chain joins TRBV20-1 to TRBJ2-5; maybe TRBD2 (5 bases). This CDR3 has 13 residues. Germline CDR1 reads DFQATT; CDR2 reads SNEGSKA (reference sequence). Deletions cut 5 bases from V and 5 bases from J, with 15 bases between. The CDR3 DNA reads TGCAGTGCTCCCCCCAACTCGGGGGAGACCCAGTACTTC. Translating it yields CSAPPNSGETQYF.

In DNA form, the CDR3 reads TGCAGTGCTAGAAGCGGGAGCTCCTACGTGTTGGCCGGGAACACTGAAGCTTTCTTT. Protein product: CSARSGSSYVLAGNTEAFF. V usage is TRBV20-1 and J usage is TRBJ1-1; D is ambiguous. Germline V CDR1 and CDR2: DFQATT, SNEGSKA (reference sequence). The CDR3 has 19 amino acids. V lost 2 bases to trimming and J lost 1 base, with 26 bases between them.

This clonotype was seen a few times. A much larger clone lies a single base off, so this may be a read error. This chain joins TRBV3-1 and TRBJ1-2, with D hard to call. The CDR3 is 10 amino acids. CDR1 is LGHDT, CDR2 YNNKEL, per germline (reference sequence). The V gene lost 0 bases and the J gene lost 7 bases, with 0 bases spanning the gap. CDR3 nucleotide sequence: TGTGCCAGCAGCCAAGATGGCTACACCTTC. Its translation: CASSQDGYTF. The full variable domain, its missing parts supplied by reference TRBV3-1 and TRBJ1-2, is DTAVSQTPKYLVTQMGNDKSIKCEQNLGHDTMYWYKQDSKKFLKIMFSYNNKELIINETVPNRFSPKSPDKAHLNLHINSLELGDSAVYFCASSQDGYTFGSGTRLTVV.

This clonotype has more than one count but fewer than ten. CDR3 sequence reads: CASRKGRGVNGYTF. The CDR3 nucleotides read TGTGCCAGCAGAAAAGGACGAGGGGTCAACGGCTACACCTTC. The chain has TRBV3-1 and TRBJ1-2; D is perhaps TRBD1 (5 bases). The CDR3 is made up of 14 amino acids. The germline V gene has CDR1 LGHDT and CDR2 YNNKEL (reference sequence). Trimming removed 6 bases from V and 8 bases from J, with 19 bases in between.

This clonotype has a count of ten or more. CDR3 sequence: CASSEDNVGTQYF. DNA for the CDR3: TGTGCCAGCAGCGAAGATAATGTGGGGACCCAGTACTTC. This chain connects TRBV12-3 or TRBV12-4 to TRBJ2-5; D unclear. Deletions cut 6 bases from V and 7 bases from J, with 15 bases between. CDR3 length: 13 amino acids.

This clonotype was picked up a small number of times. This sequence joins TRBV6-2 or TRBV6-3 and TRBJ1-4; TRBD1 matches at 7 bases. V dropped 6 bases and J dropped 5; count of bases not matched to a gene: 6. The germline gives CDR1 MNHEY, CDR2 SVGEGT. The CDR3 runs to 14 residues. CDR3 nucleotide sequence: TGTGCCAGCAGCTGGGGACAGCGAAATGAAAAACTGTTTTTT. Translating it yields CASSWGQRNEKLFF.

Only one count was recorded for this clonotype. The chain uses TRBV29-1 and TRBJ2-5; 9 positions agree with TRBD1. TRBJ2-7 matches the DNA end more closely, so the J call is doubtful. This CDR3 contains 14 residues. The germline V gene encodes CDR1 SQVTM and CDR2 ANQGSEA. Here the CDR3 reads CSVGTGGLAYEQYF. As DNA, the CDR3 is TGCAGCGTTGGTACAGGGGGCCTAGCCTACGAGCAGTACTTC.

This clonotype was counted many times. This chain joins TRBV20-1 and TRBJ2-2; D perhaps matches TRBD2 (5 bases). Germline CDR1 reads DFQATT; CDR2 reads SNEGSKA (reference sequence). V dropped 3 bases and J dropped 0 bases, with 14 bases sitting between them. This CDR3 comprises 16 residues. The CDR3 sequence: CSASGTQAANTGELFF. The CDR3 DNA sequence: TGCAGTGCTAGTGGCACCCAAGCGGCGAACACCGGGGAGCTGTTTTTT.

The CDR3 DNA is TGTGCCATCGGGGGGAACACTGAAGCTTTCTTT. Amino acids: CAIGGNTEAFF. J is TRBJ1-1 and V is TRBV10-3, with D possibly TRBD1 on 5 matching bases. This CDR3 is built from 11 residues. The V gene's germline CDR1 is ENHRY and CDR2 SYGVKD. The V end lost 8 bases, the J end lost 1 base, and 5 bases lay between the germline ends.

This chain links TRBV12-3 or TRBV12-4 with TRBJ2-5; a possible D gene is TRBD2 (6 bases). The CDR3 contains 14 residues. V lost 6 bases to trimming and J lost 6 bases, with 17 bases between them. DNA of the CDR3: TGTGCCAGCAGCTGGGATAGGCGGGATCAGACCCAGTACTTC. This codes for CASSWDRRDQTQYF.

In its sample, this clonotype was seen a few times. The chain is built from TRBV7-9 and TRBJ1-2; D is possibly TRBD1 (6 bases). Looked up from germline, CDR1 is SEHNR and CDR2 is FQNEAQ (reference sequence). The CDR3 has 13 residues. Trimming removed 5 bases at V and 7 bases at J, with 14 bases between. The CDR3 nucleotides are TGTGCCAGCAGCACCCAGGGGTCGCGTGGCTACACCTTC. As protein: CASSTQGSRGYTF.

This sequence joins TRBV25-1 and TRBJ1-2; weak D call: TRBD1 (5 bases). The V gene's germline CDR1 is MGHDK and CDR2 SYGVNS. Trimming took 4 bases from V and 10 from J, leaving 13 bases between them. The CDR3 totals 12 residues. CDR3 amino acids: CASSGGLSPYTF. CDR3 in DNA: TGTGCCAGCAGTGGGGGACTTTCTCCCTACACCTTC.

The CDR3 region has the DNA TGCAGCGCCACCGGACCGGGGGGAGAGCAGTACTTC. Translation: CSATGPGGEQYF. The rearrangement links TRBV29-1 to TRBJ2-7; 7 bases agree with TRBD2. J gave up 7 bases and V 7 bases, and 10 bases lay outside the gene matches. CDR1 is SQVTM and CDR2 is ANQGSEA in the germline V gene. The CDR3 loop spans 12 amino acids.

The chain links TRBV19 to TRBJ2-7; D remains ambiguous. CDR3 length: 13 amino acids. In germline, CDR1 is LNHDA, CDR2 SQIVND (reference sequence). The V gene lost 5 bases and the J gene lost 0 bases, with 8 bases spanning the gap. CDR3 bases: TGTGCCAGTAGTGCAACCTTCTCCTACGAGCAGTACTTC. Protein: CASSATFSYEQYF.

This clonotype was picked up many times. The chain links TRBV5-1 to TRBJ1-1; TRBD1 matches at 9 bases. The CDR3 runs to 16 residues. The V segment lost 4 bases and the J segment 6 bases; nucleotides outside the gene matches: 13. Germline V lookup: CDR1 SGHRS, CDR2 YFSETQ. The CDR3 DNA reads TGCGCCAGCAGCCTACGCCCGGACACAGGGGGCTCTGAAGCTTTCTTT. Protein product: CASSLRPDTGGSEAFF.

A remark on this clonotype: A much larger clonotype is one base distant, so this may be a read error. J is TRBJ2-5 and V is TRBV5-1; D gene uncertain. Germline CDR1 reads SGHRS; CDR2 reads YFSETQ. V lost 7 bases, J lost 1 base, and 17 bases lay in between. This CDR3 is built from 15 residues. The CDR3 DNA is TGCGCCAGCGGAGAGCTGCGGACCGGCCAAGAGACCCAGTACTTC. The encoded protein is CASGELRTGQETQYF.

This clonotype appeared many times. The gene calls are TRBV5-1 and TRBJ2-7, with D possibly matching TRBD1 (6 bases). CDR1 and CDR2 from the germline V gene are SGHRS and YFSETQ. The CDR3 is 13 residues long. Trimming removed 1 base from V and 5 bases from J, with 10 bases in between. The CDR3 DNA sequence: TGCGCCAGCAGCTTGACAGGGATCGACGAGCAGTACTTC. It translates to CASSLTGIDEQYF.

This clonotype showed up just once. The genes are TRBV7-2 and TRBJ2-7, with TRBD2 matching 12 bases. Trimming took 3 bases from V and 5 from J; bases not matched to a gene: 5. CDR3 length: 15 amino acids. CDR1 is SGHTA and CDR2 is FQGNSA in the germline V gene. CDR3 nucleotides: TGTGCCAGCAGCTTGACTAGCGGGAGAAACGACGAGCAGTACTTC. It specifies CASSLTSGRNDEQYF.

The J gene is TRBJ1-3, the V gene TRBV5-1; TRBD1 is a possible D gene (6 bases). CDR3 length equals 11 residues. Per the germline V gene, CDR1 is SGHRS and CDR2 is YFSETQ. Trimming stripped 4 bases from V and 12 bases from J, with 11 bases between. The CDR3 DNA is TGCGCCAGCAGCCCCGAGGACAGCATATATTTT. Its protein product is CASSPEDSIYF.

The J gene is TRBJ2-2, the V gene TRBV2; a weak D match, TRBD2 (6 bases). The CDR3 is made up of 11 amino acids. Germline values: CDR1 SNHLY, CDR2 FYNNEI. V dropped 7 bases and J dropped 9 bases, with 9 bases sitting between them. The CDR3 sequence is CASTAGRELFF. In DNA, the CDR3 is TGTGCCAGCACGGCGGGGAGGGAGCTGTTTTTT.

J is TRBJ1-2 and V is TRBV12-3 or TRBV12-4; the match to TRBD1 covers 7 bases. The junction had 9 bases not matched to a gene; V was cut back by 5 bases and J by 6 bases. The CDR3 covers 14 residues. CDR3 nucleotide sequence: TGTGCCAGCAGTCAGGGACAGAGCGTGGATGGCTACACCTTC. Translating it yields CASSQGQSVDGYTF.

The DNA for the CDR3 is TGTGCCAGCAGAAGGGAATGGGGTGAGACCCAGTACTTC. Protein sequence: CASRREWGETQYF. J is TRBJ2-5 and V is TRBV2; D is undetermined. The CDR3 loop spans 13 amino acids. Deletions cut 6 bases from V and 5 bases from J, with 13 bases between. The germline gives CDR1 SNHLY, CDR2 FYNNEI.

This clonotype has at least ten counts. This chain's CDR3 is CASSLDFAGGYEQYF. The CDR3 region has the DNA TGCGCCAGCAGCTTGGATTTTGCGGGAGGCTACGAGCAGTACTTC. The genes are TRBV5-1 and TRBJ2-7; the match to TRBD2 covers 8 bases. The CDR3 covers 15 residues. CDR1 is SGHRS and CDR2 is YFSETQ in the germline V gene. V dropped 0 bases and J dropped 3; count of bases not matched to a gene: 5.

The chain is built from TRBV11-2 and TRBJ2-7, with 8 bases matching TRBD2. CDR1 is SGHAT and CDR2 is FQNNGV in the germline V gene. CDR3 length: 16 amino acids. V was pared by 1 base and J by 5 bases, with 10 bases of the junction left unmatched. CDR3 sequence: CASSLASGRNGDEQYF. The DNA of the CDR3 is TGTGCCAGCAGCTTAGCCAGCGGGAGAAACGGGGACGAGCAGTACTTC.

This clonotype was seen more than once but under ten times. A single base separates this from a much larger clone, so it may be a read error. This rearrangement joins TRBV28 to TRBJ1-2; 8 bases align to TRBD1. CDR1 MDHEN and CDR2 SYDVKM come from the germline V gene. With 6 bases clipped from V and 8 bases from J, the junction kept 5 bases outside the gene matches. The CDR3 loop spans 12 amino acids. The CDR3 spells CASSSRGRGYTF. The CDR3 DNA is TGTGCCAGCAGCTCCAGGGGGCGAGGCTACACCTTC.

This chain joins TRBV29-1 and TRBJ1-3; no firm D call. This CDR3 has 12 amino acids. The germline gives CDR1 SQVTM, CDR2 ANQGSEA. V dropped 3 bases and J dropped 3 bases, with 6 bases sitting between them. CDR3 bases: TGCAGCGTTGAGGGCAATGGAAACACCATATATTTT. Translation gives CSVEGNGNTIYF.

V gene TRBV15 combines with J gene TRBJ1-5; TRBD1 matches 7 bases. CDR3 length: 13 residues. Germline V gene sequence: CDR1 LNHNV, CDR2 YYDKDF (reference sequence). With V trimmed by 5 bases and J by 5 bases, 3 bases remained unmatched. Here the CDR3 reads CATSDRADQPQHF. DNA for the CDR3: TGTGCCACCAGCGACAGGGCTGATCAGCCCCAGCATTTT.

This clonotype has only a few counts. The rearrangement joins TRBV7-9 to TRBJ2-2; D gene unclear. V lost 8 bases and J lost 0, with 10 bases in between. Per germline, CDR1 SEHNR and CDR2 FQNEAQ (reference sequence). CDR3 length equals 14 residues. The chain's CDR3 is CASVQETNTGELFF. The CDR3 bases are TGTGCCAGCGTGCAAGAAACGAACACCGGGGAGCTGTTTTTT.

The chain links TRBV27 to TRBJ1-6, with 7 bases aligning to TRBD1. CDR3 size: 14 residues. In germline, CDR1 is MNHEY, CDR2 SMNVEV (reference sequence). Trimming at V came to 2 bases and at J to 9 bases, leaving 4 bases not matched to a gene. The CDR3 DNA follows: TGTGCCAGCAGTTTAAGGGGGCGCGGTTCACCCCTCCACTTT. Translated, it gives CASSLRGRGSPLHF.

This clonotype was seen ten or more times. This chain uses TRBV7-2 with TRBJ2-5; D not resolved. This CDR3 has 12 amino acids. Germline CDR1 and CDR2: SGHTA and FQGNSA. With 5 bases removed from V and 3 bases from J, the gap between germline ends came to 7 bases. The CDR3: CASSPNKETQYF. The CDR3 region has the DNA TGTGCCAGCAGCCCCAATAAAGAGACCCAGTACTTC.

This clonotype has at least ten counts. The chain recombines TRBV5-1 with TRBJ1-5; D not certain. The CDR3 covers 14 residues. Trimming stripped 0 bases from V and 3 bases from J, with 7 bases between. CDR1 is SGHRS and CDR2 is YFSETQ in the germline V gene. CDR3 loop: CASSLGGVNQPQHF. CDR3 coding DNA: TGCGCCAGCAGCTTGGGTGGAGTCAATCAGCCCCAGCATTTT. The whole variable domain, remainder taken from reference TRBV5-1 and TRBJ1-5, is KAGVTQTPRYLIKTRGQQVTLSCSPISGHRSVSWYQQTPGQGLQFLFEYFSETQRNKGNFPGRFSGRQFSNSRSEMNVSTLELGDSALYLCASSLGGVNQPQHFGDGTRLSIL.

This clonotype was observed at least ten times. The chain couples TRBV13 to TRBJ1-6, with D perhaps matching TRBD1 (5 bases). CDR1 PRHDT and CDR2 FYEKMQ come from the germline V gene (reference sequence). The V and J ends lost 5 bases and 5 bases respectively, with 13 bases between them. The CDR3 spans 15 residues. The DNA of the CDR3 is TGTGCCAGCAGCCCCGGGACCAGGGATAATTCACCCCTCCACTTT. Amino acids: CASSPGTRDNSPLHF.